This entry concerns a single T cell receptor beta chain. This specimen comes from a study of OX40 agonist ivuxolimab in advanced cancers. This CDR3 is 14 amino acids long. CDR1 and CDR2 (germline): KGHSH, LQKENI. V dropped 4 bases and J dropped 0 bases, with 7 bases sitting between them. Assay used: immunoSEQ multiplex PCR; TCRdb lists only in-frame clones, some missing. The table lists around 53,000 clones, 88% of them singletons, with about 7% in the top ten. The clonotype originates from an adult with an advanced solid tumor such as melanoma, head and neck, liver or kidney cancer. V usage is TRBV18 and J usage is TRBJ1-3, with D hard to call. Here the sequenced sample was CD4+ or CD8+ T cells sorted from blood, taken in a trial of the OX40 agonist ivuxolimab. The CDR3 sequence: CASSQDLSGNTIYF. CDR3 DNA: TGTGCCAGCTCACAGGACCTCTCTGGAAACACCATATATTTT.